Below, 21 T cell receptor beta chains from the same sample are listed, as sequenced in a study of monozygotic twins with inflammatory bowel disease (dated by TCRdb to between 2018 and 2020). Receptors were amplified or captured by 5' RACE. TCRdb lists the instrument as Illumina HiSeq 2500. After the reads were reprocessed by TCRdb, one entry was made per CDR3 protein sequence, with no DNA. This sample's records show roughly 330,000 distinct CDR3 sequences. The ten largest clones capture approximately 2% of the sample. The sequenced material came from blood. The receptor source for this set is a human donor with ulcerative colitis or Crohn's disease, or a healthy co-twin of an affected twin (not recorded which).

The chain uses TRBV5-1 and TRBJ2-2. This CDR3 region has 14 residues. From germline, CDR1 is SGHRS and CDR2 YFSETQ. The CDR3 reads CASSFSRHAGELFF.

The rearrangement links TRBV12-3 or TRBV12-4 to TRBJ2-3. The CDR3 spans 15 residues. The CDR3 spells CASSFGETSTDTQYF.

The chain recombines TRBV20-1 with TRBJ2-3; no DNA is available, so the TRBD2 call from TCRdb remains unchecked. Looked up from germline, CDR1 is DFQATT and CDR2 is SNEGSKA (reference sequence). The length of the CDR3 is 14 residues. This CDR3 is CSARLGPEADTQYF.

The chain recombines TRBV28 with TRBJ1-2; as DNA is missing, the TRBD1 call by TCRdb cannot be tested. CDR1 is MDHEN, CDR2 SYDVKM, per germline. CDR3 size: 14 residues. CDR3: CASSTIQESYGYTF.

V usage is TRBV19 and J usage is TRBJ2-3; TCRdb's D call of TRBD2 is untestable without DNA. The CDR3 extends over 14 amino acids. The germline V gene encodes CDR1 LNHDA and CDR2 SQIVND (reference sequence). The CDR3 reads CASSIASGTDTQYF.

The chain joins TRBV5-1 to TRBJ2-5; lacking DNA, the TRBD2 call made by TCRdb goes unchecked. Germline CDR1 and CDR2: SGHRS and YFSETQ. The CDR3 is 15 amino acids. CDR3 region: CASSFLGGRVETQYF.

The chain is built from TRBV3-1 and TRBJ2-3; as DNA is missing, the TRBD1 call by TCRdb cannot be tested. Germline CDR1 reads LGHDT; CDR2 reads YNNKEL (reference sequence). The CDR3 length is 16 residues. The CDR3 region is CASSQEYGGSSGTQYF.

The chain carries TRBV27 and TRBJ1-5; the TRBD1 assignment by TCRdb is unverifiable without DNA. Germline V lookup: CDR1 MNHEY, CDR2 SMNVEV (reference sequence). This CDR3 contains 15 residues. The CDR3 spells CASSVYPWGNQPQHF.

This chain links TRBV20-1 with TRBJ2-1. Germline V gene lookup returns CDR1 DFQATT and CDR2 SNEGSKA (reference sequence). The CDR3 contains 17 residues. CDR3 residues: CSARDFAKSRSGNEQFF.

The chain carries TRBV5-1 and TRBJ2-2; TCRdb indicates TRBD2, and absent DNA this call remains unverified. The CDR3 spans 14 residues. Germline assignment: CDR1 SGHRS and CDR2 YFSETQ. This chain's CDR3 is CASSASSGAGELFF.

The V gene is TRBV15, the J gene TRBJ2-7; TCRdb calls TRBD1, which cannot be checked without DNA. The CDR3 totals 14 residues. The V gene's germline CDR1 is LNHNV and CDR2 YYDKDF (reference sequence). This CDR3 reads CATSREQGPYEQYF.

The V and J genes are TRBV7-2 and TRBJ2-6. The CDR3 runs 16 residues. Germline CDR1 reads SGHTA; CDR2 reads FQGNSA. CDR3 region: CASSFLKSSGANVLTF.

This chain connects TRBV7-9 to TRBJ1-5. The CDR3 extends over 12 amino acids. The V gene's germline CDR1 is SEHNR and CDR2 FQNEAQ (reference sequence). CDR3 region: CASSGQDQPQHF.

The chain joins TRBV12-3 or TRBV12-4 to TRBJ1-2; without DNA, the TCRdb call of TRBD1 cannot be checked. CDR3 length: 13 residues. CDR3 sequence reads: CASSLTGPGGYTF.

The rearrangement links TRBV5-5 to TRBJ2-7. The CDR3 is 16 residues long. The germline gives CDR1 SGHKS, CDR2 YYEKEE (reference sequence). This CDR3 is CASSLEALGWVHEQYF.

This sequence joins TRBV5-1 and TRBJ1-2. The CDR3 loop spans 12 amino acids. Germline loops: CDR1 SGHRS, CDR2 YFSETQ. The CDR3 protein is CASSLERRGYTF.

The chain's CDR3 is CASSQRTSGVKEQFF. The chain combines TRBV7-2 with TRBJ2-1; TCRdb names TRBD2, which stays unverified in the absence of DNA. From germline, CDR1 is SGHTA and CDR2 FQGNSA. The CDR3 is 15 residues long.

The chain couples TRBV28 to TRBJ2-1; TCRdb's D gene call, TRBD1, goes unchecked for lack of DNA. Germline V gene lookup returns CDR1 MDHEN and CDR2 SYDVKM. CDR3 length: 15 residues. The CDR3 spells CASSLAPGFGDEQFF.

The CDR3 protein is CASSELGTVHTF. The J gene is TRBJ1-2, the V gene TRBV7-9; TCRdb's assignment of TRBD1 cannot be checked, as there is no DNA. Germline V CDR1 and CDR2: SEHNR, FQNEAQ (reference sequence). This CDR3 is 12 amino acids long.

V and J are TRBV30 and TRBJ1-1; TCRdb selects TRBD1, and the lack of DNA leaves this call unchecked. Looked up from germline, CDR1 is GTSNPN and CDR2 is SVGIG (reference sequence). This CDR3 has 14 amino acids. The CDR3 sequence is CAWSWGDTNTEAFF.

The chain is built from TRBV6-1 and TRBJ1-2. The CDR3 runs to 13 residues. Germline V gives CDR1 MNHNS, CDR2 SASEGT. The CDR3 sequence: CASSESFHYGYTF.